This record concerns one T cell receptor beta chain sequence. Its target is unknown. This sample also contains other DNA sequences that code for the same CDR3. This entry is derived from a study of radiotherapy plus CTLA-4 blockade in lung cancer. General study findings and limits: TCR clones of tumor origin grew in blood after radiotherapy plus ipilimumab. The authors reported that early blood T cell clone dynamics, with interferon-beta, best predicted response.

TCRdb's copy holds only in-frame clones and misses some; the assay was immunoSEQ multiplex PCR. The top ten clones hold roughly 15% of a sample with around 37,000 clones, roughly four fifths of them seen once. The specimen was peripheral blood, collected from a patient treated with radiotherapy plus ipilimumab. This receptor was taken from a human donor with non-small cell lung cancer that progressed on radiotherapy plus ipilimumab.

DNA of the CDR3: TGTGCCAGCAGCCTAGGGGGGAGCAATCAGCCCCAGCATTTT. It yields the protein CASSLGGSNQPQHF. The genes are TRBV5-6 and TRBJ1-5, with a possible D match to TRBD1 (6 bases). There are 14 residues in the CDR3. V lost 4 bases, J lost 1 base, and 9 bases lay in between. CDR1 is SGHDT and CDR2 is YYEEEE in the germline V gene.